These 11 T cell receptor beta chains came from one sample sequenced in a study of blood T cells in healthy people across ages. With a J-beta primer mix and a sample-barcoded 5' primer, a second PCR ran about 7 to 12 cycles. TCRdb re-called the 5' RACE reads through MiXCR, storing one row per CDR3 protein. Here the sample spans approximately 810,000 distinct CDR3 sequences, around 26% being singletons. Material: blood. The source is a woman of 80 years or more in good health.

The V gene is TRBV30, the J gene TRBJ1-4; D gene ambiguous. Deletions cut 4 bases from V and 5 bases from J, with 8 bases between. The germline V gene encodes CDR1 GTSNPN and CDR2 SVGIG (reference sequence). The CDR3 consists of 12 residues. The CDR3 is CAWNAVNEKLFF. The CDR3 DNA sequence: TGTGCCTGGAACGCGGTGAATGAAAAACTGTTTTTT.

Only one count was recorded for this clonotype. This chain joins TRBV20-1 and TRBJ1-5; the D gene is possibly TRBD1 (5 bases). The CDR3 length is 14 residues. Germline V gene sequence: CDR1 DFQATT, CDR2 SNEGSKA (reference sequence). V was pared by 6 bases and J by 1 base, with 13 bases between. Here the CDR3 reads CSAATAGSNQPQHF. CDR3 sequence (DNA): TGCAGTGCCGCAACGGCAGGGAGCAATCAGCCCCAGCATTTT.

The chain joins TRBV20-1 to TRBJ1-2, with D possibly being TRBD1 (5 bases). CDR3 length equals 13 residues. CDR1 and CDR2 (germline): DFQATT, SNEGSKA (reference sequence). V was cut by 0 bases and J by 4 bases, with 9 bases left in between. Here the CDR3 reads CSAREDTIYGYTF. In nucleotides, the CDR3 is TGCAGTGCTAGAGAGGACACTATCTATGGCTACACCTTC.

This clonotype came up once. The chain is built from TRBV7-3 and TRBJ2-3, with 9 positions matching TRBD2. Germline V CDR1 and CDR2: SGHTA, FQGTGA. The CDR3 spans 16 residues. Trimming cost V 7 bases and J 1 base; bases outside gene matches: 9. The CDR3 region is CASKTGGGVGTDTQYF. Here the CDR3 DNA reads TGTGCCAGCAAAACGGGCGGGGGGGTCGGCACAGATACGCAGTATTTT. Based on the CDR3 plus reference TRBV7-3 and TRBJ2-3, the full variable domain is GAGVSQTPSNKVTEKGKYVELRCDPISGHTALYWYRQSLGQGPEFLIYFQGTGAADDSGLPNDRFFAVRPEGSVSTLKIQRTERGDSAVYLCASKTGGGVGTDTQYFGPGTRLTVL.

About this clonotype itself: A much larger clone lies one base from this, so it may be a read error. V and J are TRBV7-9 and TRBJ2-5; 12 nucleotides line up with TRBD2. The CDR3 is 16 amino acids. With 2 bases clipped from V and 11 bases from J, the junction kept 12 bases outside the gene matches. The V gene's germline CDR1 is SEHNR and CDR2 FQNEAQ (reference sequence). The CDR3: CASSLTGLAGWSEQYF. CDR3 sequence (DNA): TGTGCCAGCAGCTTAACCGGACTAGCGGGATGGAGTGAGCAGTACTTC.

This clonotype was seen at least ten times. CDR3 nucleotide sequence: TGCAGTGCTAGGGAGCCAGGGGGTTACGAGCAGTACTTC. Protein: CSAREPGGYEQYF. The rearrangement joins TRBV20-1 to TRBJ2-7; 7 bases fit TRBD1. The CDR3 runs to 13 residues. After removal of 3 bases from V and 4 bases from J, the junction contained 6 bases not matched to a gene. CDR1 and CDR2 (germline): DFQATT, SNEGSKA (reference sequence).

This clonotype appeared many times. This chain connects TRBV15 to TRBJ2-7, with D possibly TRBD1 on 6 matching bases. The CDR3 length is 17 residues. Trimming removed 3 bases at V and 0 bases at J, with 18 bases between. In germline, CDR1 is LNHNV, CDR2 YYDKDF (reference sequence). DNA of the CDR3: TGTGCCACCAGCAGGGGCCTCTTACAGGGAAACTCCTACGAGCAGTACTTC. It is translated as CATSRGLLQGNSYEQYF.

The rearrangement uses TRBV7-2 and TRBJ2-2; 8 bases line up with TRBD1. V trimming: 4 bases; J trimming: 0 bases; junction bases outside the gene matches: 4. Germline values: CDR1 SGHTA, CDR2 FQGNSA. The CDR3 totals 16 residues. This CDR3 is CASSWGDRTNTGELFF. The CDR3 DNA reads TGTGCCAGCAGCTGGGGGGACAGGACGAACACCGGGGAGCTGTTTTTT.

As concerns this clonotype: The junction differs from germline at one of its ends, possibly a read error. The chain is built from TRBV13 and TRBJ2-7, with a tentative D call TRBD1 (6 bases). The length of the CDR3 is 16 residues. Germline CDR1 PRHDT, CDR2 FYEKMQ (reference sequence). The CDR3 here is CASNLGRGGSAYEQYF. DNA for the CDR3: TGTGCCAGCAACTTAGGCCGAGGGGGTTCAGCGTACGAGCAGTACTTC.

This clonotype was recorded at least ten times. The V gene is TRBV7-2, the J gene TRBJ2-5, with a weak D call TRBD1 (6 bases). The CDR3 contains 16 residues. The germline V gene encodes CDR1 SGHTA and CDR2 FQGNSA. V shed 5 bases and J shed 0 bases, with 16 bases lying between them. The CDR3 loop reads CASSPPGHVYQETQYF. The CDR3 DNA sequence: TGTGCCAGCAGCCCGCCGGGACACGTGTACCAAGAGACCCAGTACTTC.

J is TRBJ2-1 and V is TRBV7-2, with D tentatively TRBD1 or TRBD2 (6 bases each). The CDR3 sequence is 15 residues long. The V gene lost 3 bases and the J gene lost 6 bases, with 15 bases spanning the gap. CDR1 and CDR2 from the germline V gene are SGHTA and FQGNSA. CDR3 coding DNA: TGTGCCAGCAGCTTTTTCGGGGGCCCGGGCAATGAGCAGTTCTTC. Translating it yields CASSFFGGPGNEQFF.